These T cell receptor beta chains were read from a single sample in a study of identical twins. TCRdb re-analysed the 5' RACE reads in MiXCR, keeping a single row per CDR3 protein. In the table there are hundreds of thousands of distinct CDR3 sequences, less than 10% of which are singletons. These data were also reused for a study on yellow fever vaccine responses in identical twins.

The material sequenced was PBMCs. The receptor set was obtained from a woman aged 18-35 years in good health. CDR3s include the opening cysteine and the closing phenylalanine or tryptophan. Fields, in order: D gene, V gene, J gene, clone size, CDR3 protein, CDR3 DNA. The D gene is left open where the match is weak. Size is omitted from some rows. Given values are once, few, many or a class for expanded clones.

>-|TRBV20-1|TRBJ1-2|-
CSAPDSSDYGYTF
TGCAGTGCGCCGGACAGTTCCGACTATGGCTACACCTTC
>-|TRBV25-1|TRBJ2-5|-
CASSELADQETQYF
TGTGCCAGCAGTGAATTGGCAGACCAAGAGACCCAGTACTTC
>-|TRBV20-1|TRBJ2-1|-
CGGGRGSYNEQFF
TGCGGGGGGGGCAGGGGCTCCTACAATGAGCAGTTCTTC
>TRBD1|TRBV29-1|TRBJ1-5|many
CSVAGTDNQPQHF
TGCAGCGTAGCCGGGACAGATAATCAGCCCCAGCATTTT
>TRBD2|TRBV7-9|TRBJ2-1|few
CASSLRTSAYNEQFF
TGTGCCAGCAGCCTGAGGACTAGCGCCTACAATGAGCAGTTCTTC
>-|TRBV18|TRBJ1-5|few
CASSPSRGTNQPQHF
TGTGCCAGCTCACCTTCGAGGGGAACCAATCAGCCCCAGCATTTT
>-|TRBV21-1|TRBJ2-2|-
CARPPGGSGELFF
TGTGCCAGGCCCCCGGGGGGATCCGGGGAGCTGTTTTTT
>-|TRBV12-3/TRBV12-4|TRBJ2-3|many
CASSSLTGSTDTQYF
TGTGCCAGCAGTTCCCTGACAGGTAGCACAGATACGCAGTATTTT
>-|TRBV29-1|TRBJ2-3|few
CSVAEQGRADTQYF
TGCAGCGTTGCTGAACAGGGGAGGGCAGATACGCAGTATTTT
>TRBD2|TRBV5-6|TRBJ2-2|many
CASSGGGLTNTGELFF
TGTGCCAGCAGCGGCGGGGGGTTAACGAACACCGGGGAGCTGTTTTTT
>-|TRBV7-9|TRBJ2-1|few
CASSTKTGTVSYNEQFF
TGTGCCAGCAGCACCAAAACCGGGACGGTCTCCTACAATGAGCAGTTCTTC
>TRBD2|TRBV5-6|TRBJ2-3|-
CASSLFRTGTSGYTQYF
TGTGCCAGCAGCCTTTTTCGAACCGGGACTAGCGGTTATACGCAGTATTTT
>-|TRBV5-5|TRBJ1-2|few
CASSLNRNYGYTF
TGTGCCAGCAGCTTGAACAGAAACTATGGCTACACCTTC
>-|TRBV20-1|TRBJ2-7|many
CSARTGTRPTYEQYF
TGCAGTGCTAGAACCGGGACTCGCCCTACCTACGAGCAGTACTTC
>TRBD2|TRBV4-2|TRBJ2-2|many
CASTPASGVLTGELFF
TGTGCCAGCACCCCTGCGAGCGGGGTGCTCACCGGGGAGCTGTTTTTT
>TRBD1|TRBV15|TRBJ1-5|few
CATSRPDRSNQPQHF
TGTGCCACCAGCAGACCGGACAGGAGCAATCAGCCCCAGCATTTT
>-|TRBV14|TRBJ2-1|many
CASSQQVYNEQFF
TGTGCCAGTAGCCAACAGGTTTACAATGAGCAGTTCTTC
>-|TRBV7-8|TRBJ2-6|-
CASSLWQGNSGANVLTF
TGTGCCAGCAGCTTGTGGCAGGGAAACTCTGGGGCCAACGTCCTGACTTTC
>TRBD2|TRBV15|TRBJ2-1|few
CATRKAGGGSYNEQFF
TGTGCCACCAGGAAAGCGGGGGGAGGCTCCTACAATGAGCAGTTCTTC
>TRBD1|TRBV4-2|TRBJ2-7|many
CASSREHRGTYEQYF
TGTGCCAGCAGCCGCGAACACAGGGGCACCTACGAGCAGTACTTC
>-|TRBV11-2|TRBJ2-1|-
CASSLGRRENEQFF
TGTGCCAGCAGCTTAGGCCGCAGGGAAAATGAGCAGTTCTTC
>TRBD1|TRBV20-1|TRBJ2-7|many
CSAGTGKNEQYF
TGCAGTGCTGGGACAGGAAAAAACGAGCAGTACTTC
>-|TRBV5-1|TRBJ2-1|many
CASSLGGGANNEQFF
TGCGCCAGCAGCTTGGGCGGGGGCGCAAACAATGAGCAGTTCTTC
>-|TRBV7-8|TRBJ2-1|-
CASSLIRAALGAYNEQFF
TGTGCCAGCAGCTTAATTCGGGCGGCCCTGGGGGCCTACAATGAGCAGTTCTTC
>-|TRBV10-3|TRBJ2-7|many
CAISEYIGYEQYF
TGTGCCATCAGTGAGTACATAGGCTACGAGCAGTACTTC
>-|TRBV4-3|TRBJ2-1|many
CASSQASRANNEQFF
TGCGCCAGCAGCCAAGCTAGCAGAGCGAACAATGAGCAGTTCTTC
>-|TRBV6-4|TRBJ2-7|many
CASSVQGGYEQYF
TGTGCCAGCAGTGTGCAGGGTGGCTACGAGCAGTACTTC
>TRBD2|TRBV12-3/TRBV12-4|TRBJ2-1|-
CASSLWGTSVDNEQFF
TGTGCCAGCAGTTTATGGGGGACTAGCGTGGACAATGAGCAGTTCTTC
>TRBD1|TRBV7-3|TRBJ1-1|few
CASSLSPTGEAFF
TGTGCCAGCAGCTTATCCCCGACAGGGGAAGCTTTCTTT
>TRBD2|TRBV5-1|TRBJ2-7|many
CASSLPSGSSGEQYF
TGCGCCAGCAGCTTACCTAGCGGGAGTTCCGGCGAGCAGTACTTC
>-|TRBV10-3|TRBJ2-1|-
CAISESDYNEQFF
TGTGCCATCAGTGAGTCGGACTACAATGAGCAGTTCTTC
>-|TRBV4-3|TRBJ2-5|-
CASSQDLNYLSQYF
TGCGCCAGCAGCCAAGATTTGAACTATCTGTCCCAGTACTTC
>-|TRBV18|TRBJ2-7|-
CASSPLRIGYEQYF
TGTGCCAGCTCACCGCTGAGGATAGGCTACGAGCAGTACTTC
>-|TRBV27|TRBJ1-1|many
CASSWDSWDTEAFF
TGTGCCAGCAGCTGGGACTCTTGGGACACTGAAGCTTTCTTT
>TRBD1|TRBV7-2|TRBJ2-1|-
CASSPRTGGSNEQFF
TGTGCCAGCAGCCCTAGGACAGGGGGGTCCAATGAGCAGTTCTTC
>-|TRBV20-1|TRBJ1-6|few
CSARGGAGNSPLHF
TGCAGTGCTAGAGGGGGGGCAGGAAATTCACCCCTCCACTTT
>TRBD2|TRBV6-1|TRBJ2-1|-
CASTGTSGSVGYNEQFF
TGTGCCAGCACCGGGACTAGCGGGAGTGTAGGCTACAATGAGCAGTTCTTC
>TRBD2|TRBV19|TRBJ2-3|few
CASSIDLSGTSTDTQYF
TGTGCCAGTAGTATCGACCTTAGCGGGACTAGCACAGATACGCAGTATTTT
>-|TRBV2|TRBJ2-1|-
CASSESAGYNEQFF
TGTGCCAGCAGTGAATCTGCGGGATACAATGAGCAGTTCTTC
>-|TRBV7-2|TRBJ2-1|-
CASSLEGRWNEQFF
TGTGCCAGCAGCTTAGAGGGCAGGTGGAATGAGCAGTTCTTC
>TRBD1|TRBV7-9|TRBJ2-5|few
CASSYRGETETQYF
TGTGCCAGCAGCTACAGGGGCGAGACAGAGACCCAGTACTTC
>-|TRBV24-1|TRBJ2-2|few
CATSGITGNTGELFF
TGTGCCACCAGTGGGATCACAGGAAACACCGGGGAGCTGTTTTTT
>-|TRBV7-6|TRBJ2-7|-
CASSPAGAVRGSYEQYF
TGTGCCAGCAGCCCAGCAGGGGCGGTAAGGGGATCGTACGAGCAGTACTTC
>TRBD1|TRBV5-6|TRBJ2-2|many
CASSLGQENTGELFF
TGTGCCAGCAGCTTAGGACAGGAGAACACCGGGGAGCTGTTTTTT
>-|TRBV9|TRBJ2-6|few
CASSPRNTGANVLTF
TGTGCCAGCAGCCCCAGAAACACTGGGGCCAACGTCCTGACTTTC
>-|TRBV5-1|TRBJ2-7|many
CASSSGWEQYF
TGTGCCAGCAGTTCCGGGTGGGAGCAGTACTTC
>TRBD2|TRBV6-2/TRBV6-3|TRBJ2-5|-
CASDRGEGETQYF
TGTGCCAGCGATCGTGGGGAGGGAGAGACCCAGTACTTC
>-|TRBV10-3|TRBJ2-3|-
CAIGAGDGTDTQYF
TGTGCCATCGGGGCAGGGGATGGCACAGATACGCAGTATTTT
>-|TRBV9|TRBJ2-3|few
CASSVDASGGTDTQYF
TGTGCCAGCAGCGTAGATGCCTCGGGGGGCACAGATACGCAGTATTTT
>-|TRBV20-1|TRBJ1-6|few
CSARIGQSNSPLHF
TGCAGTGCTAGAATAGGACAGAGTAATTCACCCCTCCACTTT
>-|TRBV24-1|TRBJ2-3|few
CATSEGSTDTQYF
TGTGCCACCAGTGAGGGTAGCACAGATACGCAGTATTTT
>-|TRBV12-3/TRBV12-4|TRBJ1-1|many
CASRTGTQNTEAFF
TGTGCCAGCCGGACCGGGACCCAGAACACTGAAGCTTTCTTT
>TRBD2|TRBV6-2/TRBV6-3|TRBJ2-2|few
CASSSRLAGSYTGELFF
TGTGCCAGCAGTTCCCGACTAGCGGGAAGTTACACCGGGGAGCTGTTTTTT
>-|TRBV7-9|TRBJ1-1|-
CASIRIGSTEAFF
TGTGCCAGCATCAGAATTGGGAGCACTGAAGCTTTCTTT
>-|TRBV11-2|TRBJ2-2|-
CASSPPIAGLTTGELFF
TGTGCCAGCAGCCCCCCTATTGCAGGGTTGACCACCGGGGAGCTGTTTTTT
>TRBD1|TRBV29-1|TRBJ1-4|few
CSGIGQDEKLFF
TGCAGCGGAATCGGACAGGATGAAAAACTGTTTTTT
>-|TRBV5-3|TRBJ1-2|once
CARSLRVASYGYTF
TGTGCCAGAAGCCTCAGGGTGGCTTCCTATGGCTACACCTTC